This T cell receptor beta chain was found in a study of blood T cell repertoires in COVID-19. Adults between about 18 and 95 years of age took part from fewer than 30 US areas. Cohorts were assigned according to the clinical history that participants reported. Original data processing: From reference gene primer amplification, estimates of nucleated cell counts were derived. Profiled with immunoSEQ multiplex PCR; TCRdb holds only in-frame clones, not every one. The DNA was the basis for D and trimming; V, J and clone size are from that table. The data hold hundreds of thousands of clones, with 75% to 90% observed a single time. Sequencing was performed on PBMCs or T cells enriched from blood (not recorded which). The source of this sequence is a young man who had recovered from COVID-19.

The CDR3 loop reads CASSTYRQNYGYTF. In nucleotides, the CDR3 is TGTGCCAGCAGTACCTACAGACAAAACTATGGCTACACCTTC. The V call is TRBV27, the J call TRBJ1-2, with D unclear. This CDR3 comprises 14 residues. Germline CDR1 MNHEY, CDR2 SMNVEV (reference sequence). V dropped 5 bases and J dropped 2 bases, with 12 bases sitting between them.